This T cell receptor beta chain was captured by sequencing in a study of blood T cell repertoires in COVID-19. Study-wide context: The United States, Italy and Spain were the sources of the acute and convalescent COVID-19 samples. Nucleic acid was either cDNA or gDNA, and it came from T cells, B-cell-depleted T cells, or PBMCs.

Original methodology: Reference gene primer amplification gave nucleated cell count estimates. The data were produced by immunoSEQ multiplex PCR, yet TCRdb's version contains in-frame clones alone and is incomplete. That table supplies the V and J calls and clone size; D and trimming were determined from the DNA. The sample contains fewer than 300,000 clones, approximately 85% of which appear only once. The germline V gene has CDR1 LGHDT and CDR2 YNNKEL (reference sequence). V was pared by 8 bases and J by 5 bases, with 13 bases between. The CDR3 has 12 residues. Sequences were obtained from peripheral blood. This clonotype was obtained from a human donor in a cohort sampled during active COVID-19. The V and J genes are TRBV3-1 (or the pseudogene TRBV3-2) and TRBJ2-7, with D maybe TRBD1 (6 bases). This CDR3 is CASRGQTHEQYF. The CDR3 region has the DNA TGTGCCAGCCGGGGACAAACCCACGAGCAGTACTTC.